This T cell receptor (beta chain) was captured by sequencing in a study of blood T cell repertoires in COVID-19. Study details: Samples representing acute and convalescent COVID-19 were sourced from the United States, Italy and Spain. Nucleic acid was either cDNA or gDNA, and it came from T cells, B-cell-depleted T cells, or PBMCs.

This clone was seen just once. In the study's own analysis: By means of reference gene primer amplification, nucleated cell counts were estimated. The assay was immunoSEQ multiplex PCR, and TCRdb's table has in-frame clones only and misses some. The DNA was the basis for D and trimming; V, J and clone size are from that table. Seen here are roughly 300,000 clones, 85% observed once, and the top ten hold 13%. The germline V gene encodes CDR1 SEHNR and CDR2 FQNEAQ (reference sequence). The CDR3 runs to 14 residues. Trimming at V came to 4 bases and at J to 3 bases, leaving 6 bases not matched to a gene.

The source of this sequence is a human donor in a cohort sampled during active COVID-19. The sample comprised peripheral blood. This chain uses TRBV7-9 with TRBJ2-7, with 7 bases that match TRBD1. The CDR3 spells CASSSDRVLYEQYF. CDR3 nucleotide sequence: TGTGCCAGCAGCTCCGACAGGGTGCTCTACGAGCAGTACTTC.